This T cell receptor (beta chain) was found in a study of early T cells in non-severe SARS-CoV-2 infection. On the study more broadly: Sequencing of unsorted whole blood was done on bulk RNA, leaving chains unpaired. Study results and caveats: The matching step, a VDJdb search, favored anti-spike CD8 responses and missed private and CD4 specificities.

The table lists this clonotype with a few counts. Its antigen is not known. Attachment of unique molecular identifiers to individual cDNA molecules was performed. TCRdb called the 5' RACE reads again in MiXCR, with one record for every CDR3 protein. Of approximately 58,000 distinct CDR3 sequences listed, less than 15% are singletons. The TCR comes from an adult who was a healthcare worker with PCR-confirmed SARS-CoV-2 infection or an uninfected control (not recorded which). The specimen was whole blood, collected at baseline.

CDR3 coding DNA: TGTGCCAGCAGCCGACTGACTAGCGGGAGTGATGACGGGGAGCTGTTTTTT. Its protein product is CASSRLTSGSDDGELFF. This chain joins TRBV11-2 and TRBJ2-2, with TRBD2 matching 12 bases. Trimming took 5 bases from V and 7 from J; bases not matched to a gene: 11. Germline V gene sequence: CDR1 SGHAT, CDR2 FQNNGV. The CDR3 totals 17 residues.